This T cell receptor beta chain is from a study of blood T cell repertoires in COVID-19. Across the study: Some COVID-19 samples were acute and others convalescent; all came from the United States, Italy and Spain. In each case, the material was cDNA or gDNA derived from T cells, B-cell-depleted T cells, or PBMCs.

Authors' methods: By means of reference gene primer amplification, nucleated cell counts were estimated. Here immunoSEQ multiplex PCR was the method, and the copy in TCRdb shows in-frame clones only, minus some. From that table come the V and J calls and clone size; the DNA was used to work out D and trimming. The sample has around 41,000 clones, about 90% seen once. This clone was picked up a small number of times. Specimen: peripheral blood. The sequence was obtained from a woman between 25 and 40 years old in a cohort sampled during active COVID-19.

The CDR3 loop reads CASRASWEDKYTGELFF. CDR3 bases: TGTGCCAGCAGAGCGAGTTGGGAGGACAAATACACCGGGGAGCTGTTTTTT. The chain is built from TRBV28 and TRBJ2-2; tentatively, D is TRBD2 (6 bases). CDR1 is MDHEN and CDR2 is SYDVKM in the germline V gene. V shed 6 bases and J shed 3 bases, with 20 bases lying between them. This CDR3 is 17 amino acids long.